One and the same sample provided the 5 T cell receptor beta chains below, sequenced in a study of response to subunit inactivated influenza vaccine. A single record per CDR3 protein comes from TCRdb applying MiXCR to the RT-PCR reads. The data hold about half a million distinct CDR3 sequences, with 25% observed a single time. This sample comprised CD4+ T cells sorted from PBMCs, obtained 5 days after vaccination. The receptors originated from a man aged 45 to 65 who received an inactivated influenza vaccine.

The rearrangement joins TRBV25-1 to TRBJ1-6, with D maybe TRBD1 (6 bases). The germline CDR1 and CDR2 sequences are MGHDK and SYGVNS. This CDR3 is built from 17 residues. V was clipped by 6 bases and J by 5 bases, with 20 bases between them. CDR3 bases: TGTGCCAGCAGGCCACCGGGACACGGAATTAATAATTCACCCCTCCACTTT. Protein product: CASRPPGHGINNSPLHF.

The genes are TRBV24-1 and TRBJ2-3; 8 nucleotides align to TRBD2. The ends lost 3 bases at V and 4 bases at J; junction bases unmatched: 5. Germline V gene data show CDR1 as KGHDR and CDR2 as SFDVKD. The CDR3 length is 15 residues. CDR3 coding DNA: TGTGCCACCAGTGATCGTCGGGGGGGCCCAGATACGCAGTATTTT. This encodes CATSDRRGGPDTQYF.

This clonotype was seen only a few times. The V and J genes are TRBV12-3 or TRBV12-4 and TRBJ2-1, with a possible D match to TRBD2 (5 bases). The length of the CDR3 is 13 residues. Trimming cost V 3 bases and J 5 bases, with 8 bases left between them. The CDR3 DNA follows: TGTGCCAGCAGTTTCGGACTGGACAATGAGCAGTTCTTC. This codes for CASSFGLDNEQFF.

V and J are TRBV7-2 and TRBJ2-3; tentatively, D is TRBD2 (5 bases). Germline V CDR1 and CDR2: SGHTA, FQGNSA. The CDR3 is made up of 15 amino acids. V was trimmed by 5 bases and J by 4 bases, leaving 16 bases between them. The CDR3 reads CASSPLSGYADTQYF. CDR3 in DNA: TGTGCCAGCAGCCCCCTGTCGGGGTACGCAGATACGCAGTATTTT.

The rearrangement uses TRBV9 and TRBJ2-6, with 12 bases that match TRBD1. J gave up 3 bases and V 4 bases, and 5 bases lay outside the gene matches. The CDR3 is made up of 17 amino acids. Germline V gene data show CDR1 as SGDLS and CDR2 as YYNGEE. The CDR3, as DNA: TGTGCCAGCAGCATGGGACAGGGGGCAAATGGGGCCAACGTCCTGACTTTC. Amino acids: CASSMGQGANGANVLTF.